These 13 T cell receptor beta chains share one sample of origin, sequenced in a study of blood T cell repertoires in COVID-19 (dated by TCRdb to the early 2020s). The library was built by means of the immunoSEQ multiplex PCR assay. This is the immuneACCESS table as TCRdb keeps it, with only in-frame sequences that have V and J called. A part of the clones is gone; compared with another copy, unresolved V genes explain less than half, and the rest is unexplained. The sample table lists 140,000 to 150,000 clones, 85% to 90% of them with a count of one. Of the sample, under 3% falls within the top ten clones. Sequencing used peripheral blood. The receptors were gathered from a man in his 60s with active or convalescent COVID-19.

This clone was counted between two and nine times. CDR3 bases: TGTGCCAGTAGTACCCTCGGACAGAATGGCTACACCTTC. Its protein is CASSTLGQNGYTF. The J gene is TRBJ1-2, the V gene TRBV19; D is possibly TRBD1 (6 bases). Germline V CDR1 and CDR2: LNHDA, SQIVND (reference sequence). Trimming took 4 bases from V and 6 from J, leaving 12 bases between them. This CDR3 is 13 amino acids long.

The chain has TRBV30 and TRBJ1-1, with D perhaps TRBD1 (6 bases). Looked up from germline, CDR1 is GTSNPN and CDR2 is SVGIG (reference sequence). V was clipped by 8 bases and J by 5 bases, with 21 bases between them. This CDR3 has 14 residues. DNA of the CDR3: TGTGCCCTGGTCAGGGGCACAAGAGGAACTGAAGCTTTCTTT. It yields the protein CALVRGTRGTEAFF.

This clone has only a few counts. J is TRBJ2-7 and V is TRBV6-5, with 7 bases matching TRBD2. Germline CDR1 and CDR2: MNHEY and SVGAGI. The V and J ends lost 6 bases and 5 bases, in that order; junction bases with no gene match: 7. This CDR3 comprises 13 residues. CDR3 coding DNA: TGTGCCAGCAGGGCGGGGGTGGGGGACGAGCAGTACTTC. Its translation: CASRAGVGDEQYF.

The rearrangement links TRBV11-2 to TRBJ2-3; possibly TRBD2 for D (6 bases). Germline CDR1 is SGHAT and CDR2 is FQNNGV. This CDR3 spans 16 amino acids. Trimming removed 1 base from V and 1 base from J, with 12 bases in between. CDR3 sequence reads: CASSLGAASGTDTQYF. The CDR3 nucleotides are TGTGCCAGCAGCTTAGGGGCGGCTAGCGGCACAGATACGCAGTATTTT.

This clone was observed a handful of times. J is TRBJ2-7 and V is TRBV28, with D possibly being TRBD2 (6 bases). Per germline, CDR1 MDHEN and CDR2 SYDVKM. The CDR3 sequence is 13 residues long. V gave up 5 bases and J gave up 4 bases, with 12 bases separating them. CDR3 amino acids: CASSLPGLYEQYF. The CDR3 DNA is TGTGCCAGCAGTCTCCCGGGACTTTACGAGCAGTACTTC.

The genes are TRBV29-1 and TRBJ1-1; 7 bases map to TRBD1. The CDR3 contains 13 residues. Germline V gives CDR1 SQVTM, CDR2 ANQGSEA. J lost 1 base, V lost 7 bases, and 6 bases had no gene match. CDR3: CSALTGQNTEAFF. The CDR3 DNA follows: TGCAGCGCCTTGACAGGGCAGAACACTGAAGCTTTCTTT.

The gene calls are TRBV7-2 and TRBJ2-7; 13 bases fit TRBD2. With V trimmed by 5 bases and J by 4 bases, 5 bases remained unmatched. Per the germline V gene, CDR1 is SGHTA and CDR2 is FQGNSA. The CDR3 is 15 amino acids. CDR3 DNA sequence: TGTGCCAGCAGCCTCGGGACTAGCGGGGTATACGAGCAGTACTTC. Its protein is CASSLGTSGVYEQYF.

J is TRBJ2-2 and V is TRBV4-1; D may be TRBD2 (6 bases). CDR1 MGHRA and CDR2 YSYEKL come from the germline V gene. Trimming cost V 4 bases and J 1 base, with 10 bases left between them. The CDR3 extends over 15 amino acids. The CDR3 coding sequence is TGCGCCAGCAGCCTGGGACTGATGAACACCGGGGAGCTGTTTTTT. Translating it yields CASSLGLMNTGELFF.

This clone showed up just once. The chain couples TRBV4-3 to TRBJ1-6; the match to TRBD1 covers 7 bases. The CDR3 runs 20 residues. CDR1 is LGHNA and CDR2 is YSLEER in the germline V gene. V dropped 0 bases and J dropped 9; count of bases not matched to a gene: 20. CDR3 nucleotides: TGCGCCAGCAGCCAAGAGGGTTCGTCAGGGGGTCTTTTTTTGGTTTCACCCCTCCACTTT. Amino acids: CASSQEGSSGGLFLVSPLHF.

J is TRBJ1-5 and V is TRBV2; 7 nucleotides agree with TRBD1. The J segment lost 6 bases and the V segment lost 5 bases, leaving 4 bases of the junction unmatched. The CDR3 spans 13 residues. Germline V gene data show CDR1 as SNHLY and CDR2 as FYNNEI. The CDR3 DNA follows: TGTGCCAGCAGTTGGACAGGAAGTCAGCCCCAGCATTTT. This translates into CASSWTGSQPQHF.

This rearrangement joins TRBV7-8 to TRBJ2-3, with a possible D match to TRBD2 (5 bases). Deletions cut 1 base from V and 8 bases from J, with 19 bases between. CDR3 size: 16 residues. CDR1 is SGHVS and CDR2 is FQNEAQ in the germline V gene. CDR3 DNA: TGTGCCAGCAGCTTAGTGTCTAGCTCCTTGGGTGGTACGCAGTATTTT. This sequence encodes CASSLVSSSLGGTQYF.

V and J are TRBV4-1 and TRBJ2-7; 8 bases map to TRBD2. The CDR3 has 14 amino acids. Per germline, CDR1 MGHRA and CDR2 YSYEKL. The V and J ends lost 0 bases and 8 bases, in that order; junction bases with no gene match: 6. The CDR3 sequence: CASSQDIASGQQYF. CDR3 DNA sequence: TGCGCCAGCAGCCAAGATATCGCTAGCGGGCAGCAGTACTTC.

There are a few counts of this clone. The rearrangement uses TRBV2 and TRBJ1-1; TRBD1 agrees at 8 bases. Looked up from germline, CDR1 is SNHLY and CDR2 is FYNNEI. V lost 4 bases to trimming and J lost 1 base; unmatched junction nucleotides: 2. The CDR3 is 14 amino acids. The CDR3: CASSADRANTEAFF. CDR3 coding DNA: TGTGCCAGCAGTGCGGACAGGGCGAACACTGAAGCTTTCTTT. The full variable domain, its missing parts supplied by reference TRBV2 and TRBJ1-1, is EPEVTQTPSHQVTQMGQEVILRCVPISNHLYFYWYRQILGQKVEFLVSFYNNEISEKSEIFDDQFSVERPDGSNFTLKIRSTKLEDSAMYFCASSADRANTEAFFGQGTRLTVV.